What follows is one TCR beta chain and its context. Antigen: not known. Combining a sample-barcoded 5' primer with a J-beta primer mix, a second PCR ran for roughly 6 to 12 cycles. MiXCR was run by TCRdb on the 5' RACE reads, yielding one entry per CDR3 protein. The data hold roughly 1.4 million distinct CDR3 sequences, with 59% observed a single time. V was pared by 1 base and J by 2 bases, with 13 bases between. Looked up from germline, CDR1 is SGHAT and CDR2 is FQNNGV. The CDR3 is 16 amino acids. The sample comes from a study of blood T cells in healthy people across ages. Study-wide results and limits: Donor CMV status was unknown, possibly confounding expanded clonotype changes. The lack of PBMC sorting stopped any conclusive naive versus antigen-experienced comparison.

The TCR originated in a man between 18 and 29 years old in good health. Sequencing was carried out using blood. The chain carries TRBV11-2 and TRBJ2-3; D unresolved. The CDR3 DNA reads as TGTGCCAGCAGCTTAGGATTTAAAATAGTCACAGATACGCAGTATTTT. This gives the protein CASSLGFKIVTDTQYF.